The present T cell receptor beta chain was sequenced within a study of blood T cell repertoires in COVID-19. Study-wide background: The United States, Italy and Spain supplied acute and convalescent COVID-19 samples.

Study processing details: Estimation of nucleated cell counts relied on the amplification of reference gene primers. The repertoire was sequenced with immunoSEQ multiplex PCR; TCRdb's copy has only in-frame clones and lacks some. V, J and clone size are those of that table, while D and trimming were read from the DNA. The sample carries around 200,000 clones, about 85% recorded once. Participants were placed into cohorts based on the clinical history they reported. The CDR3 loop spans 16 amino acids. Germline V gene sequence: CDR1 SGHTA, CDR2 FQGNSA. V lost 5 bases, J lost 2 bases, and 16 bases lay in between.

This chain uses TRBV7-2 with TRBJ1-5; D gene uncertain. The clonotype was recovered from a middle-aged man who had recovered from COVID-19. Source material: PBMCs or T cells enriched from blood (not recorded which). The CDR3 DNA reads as TGTGCCAGCAGCCTATCGGGAAGCTGGGGCAATCAGCCCCAGCATTTT. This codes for CASSLSGSWGNQPQHF.